The T cell receptor (beta chain) described here comes from a study of cytomegalovirus exposure and HLA in healthy donors. Comment on this clone: Its antigen is as yet unknown.

Trimming took 3 bases from V and 5 from J; bases not matched to a gene: 6. Per germline, CDR1 MNHNS and CDR2 SASEGT. The CDR3 is 14 amino acids. Notes on the study in general: Per a prior analysis, the majority of TCR beta V segments were productive roughly 87% or roughly 30% of the time.

The PCR was carried out with 60 Vbeta primers and 13 Jbeta primers. Assay used: immunoSEQ multiplex PCR; TCRdb lists only in-frame clones, some missing. The data contain about 170,000 clones, 65% to 75% of them singletons. Sequencing was carried out using PBMCs. This clonotype was obtained from a girl under 18 in good health and CMV-seronegative. This sequence joins TRBV6-1 and TRBJ1-1; 7 bases line up with TRBD1. The DNA of the CDR3 is TGTGCCAGCAGTGATGAAGGGGGCCGGACTGAAGCTTTCTTT. The encoded protein is CASSDEGGRTEAFF.